The T cell receptor (beta chain) under discussion was sequenced for a study of blood T cell repertoires in COVID-19 (dated by TCRdb to the early 2020s). Looking at the study overall: The collaborator samples originated in the United States, Italy and Spain and spanned the acute and convalescent phases of COVID-19. The material from the prospective study consisted of cDNA or gDNA derived from T cells, B-cell-depleted T cells, or PBMCs. Deeply sampled blood TCRbeta repertoires from subjects exposed to, actively infected with, or recovered from COVID-19 were included in the dataset. A freely available public database, intended as a resource for researchers studying the immune response to SARS-CoV-2, is where the repertoires were released. Samples were obtained from the ongoing ImmuneRACE study (first 160 participants) and from 1,000 to 1,500 subjects provided by 6 global collaborators. A de-identified subject ID, COVID-19 status, age in years and sex were almost always included in the sample metadata. Where available, HLA class I and class II types were taken from metadata supplied by the sample provider and were not determined by assay-based typing. Overall study outcomes, separate from this receptor: Clinical and demographic metadata were provided uncurated, with the amount varying by source and participant.

TCRbeta CDR3 regions were amplified from genomic DNA by means of the immunoSEQ Assay, a bias-controlled multiplex PCR. Per the source publication's procedure: Within the assay, amplification of reference gene primers was used to estimate how many nucleated cells each sample contained. To quantify the absolute abundance of each unique TCRbeta CDR3 rearrangement, sequence reads were collapsed and filtered. Productive Simpson clonality was computed per sample as the square root of Simpson's diversity index over productive rearrangements. This immuneACCESS table, as held by TCRdb, lists in-frame sequences with V and J called but not all clones. Of the missing ones, under half trace to an unresolved V gene in checked studies; the others have no known cause. V and J calls plus clone size are reproduced from that table; the DNA served to infer D and trimming. This sample is represented by fewer than 350,000 clones; approximately 84% of them were singletons. The ten top clones hold approximately 2% of the sample.

A second Seattle source provided samples from volunteer blood donors who had recovered from COVID-19. Collaborating institutions collected whole blood in K2EDTA tubes following their own protocols. For TCRbeta analysis, collaborators shipped samples in one of three forms: frozen whole blood, isolated PBMCs, or DNA extracted from either of those sample types. Remarks on this clone: Its antigen has not been determined. No much larger clonotype is one base removed from it; base qualities were not supplied.

In the germline V gene (reference sequence), CDR1 corresponds to SGHNT and CDR2 to YYREEE. Trimming takes 4 bases from V and 8 bases from J, and the germline ends sit 15 bases apart. The CDR3 measures 13 amino acids from cysteine to phenylalanine. Just CDR3 DNA is preserved here, 39 bases in frame from base 1. The TCR sequence derives from a woman aged 30 to 39 who had recovered from COVID-19. The chain is encoded by TRBV5-4 joined to TRBJ1-2; there is no confident call for the D gene. The sequencing input was peripheral blood. The CDR3 amino acid sequence is: CASSLRVDDGYTF. Here is the DNA: TGTGCCAGCAGCCTCCGGGTTGACGACGGCTACACCTTC.